This T cell receptor (beta chain) was sequenced during a study of T cell responses to AZD1222 COVID-19 vaccine. After removal of 2 bases from V and 0 bases from J, the junction contained 4 bases not matched to a gene. Germline V gene data show CDR1 as MNHEY and CDR2 as SVGEGT. The CDR3 totals 16 residues. Produced via immunoSEQ multiplex PCR; TCRdb's table is partial and in-frame only. The table records 100,000 to 150,000 clones, around 87% of them present only once. The sequence came from an adult in good health. V is TRBV6-2 or TRBV6-3 and J is TRBJ2-7; 10 bases are a match to TRBD2. Specimen: peripheral blood, collected on day 0 of AZD1222 vaccination. The CDR3 coding sequence is TGTGCCAGCAGTTACGAGCGGGGGGGCCTCTCCTACGAGCAGTACTTC. It is translated as CASSYERGGLSYEQYF.